This is a list of T cell receptor beta chains from one sample in a study of T cell repertoires in cytomegalovirus infection. TCRdb re-called the reads through MiXCR, storing one row per CDR3 protein. The sample lists roughly 630,000 distinct CDR3 sequences, more than 20% seen once, with roughly 8% in the top ten. The sample taken for sequencing was CD8+ T cells from PBMCs. These receptors were taken from a human donor in good health (CMV status not recorded). Some clones in this sample may be carry-over from other donors' samples. Both conserved end residues are part of each CDR3. Fields, in order: clone size, V gene, CDR3 length, J gene, D gene, CDR3 protein, CDR3 DNA. D genes are given only for firm matches. The size of a clone is reported for some rows only, either as once, few or many, or as a class for expanded clones.

abundance: many
v_gene: TRBV7-8
len: 15
j_gene: TRBJ2-7
d_gene: -
CDR3aa: CASSTSGAYSYEQYF
CDR3nt: TGTGCCAGCAGCACCTCAGGGGCCTATTCCTACGAGCAGTACTTC

abundance: few
v_gene: TRBV27
len: 14
j_gene: TRBJ2-5
d_gene: -
CDR3aa: CASSTVGGQETQYF
CDR3nt: TGTGCCAGCAGTACCGTAGGAGGACAGGAGACCCAGTACTTC

abundance: many
v_gene: TRBV28
len: 12
j_gene: TRBJ2-1
d_gene: TRBD2
CDR3aa: CAIGGGYNEQFF
CDR3nt: TGTGCCATAGGCGGGGGCTACAATGAGCAGTTCTTC

abundance: -
v_gene: TRBV6-6
len: 15
j_gene: TRBJ1-5
d_gene: -
CDR3aa: CASSSPFTFGQPQHF
CDR3nt: TGTGCCAGCAGCTCCCCCTTCACGTTCGGTCAGCCCCAGCATTTT

abundance: once
v_gene: TRBV6-2/TRBV6-3
len: 11
j_gene: TRBJ2-3
d_gene: -
CDR3aa: CASSYQYTQYF
CDR3nt: TGTGCCAGCAGTTACCAATATACGCAGTATTTT

abundance: -
v_gene: TRBV28
len: 11
j_gene: TRBJ2-5
d_gene: -
CDR3aa: CATSGQETQYF
CDR3nt: TGTGCCACAAGTGGGCAAGAGACCCAGTACTTC

abundance: many
v_gene: TRBV7-8
len: 18
j_gene: TRBJ2-5
d_gene: TRBD2
CDR3aa: CASSPPGLAGATKETQYF
CDR3nt: TGTGCCAGCAGCCCGCCGGGACTAGCGGGGGCCACAAAAGAGACCCAGTACTTC

abundance: many
v_gene: TRBV7-9
len: 15
j_gene: TRBJ2-1
d_gene: TRBD2
CDR3aa: CASSFESGGDNEQFF
CDR3nt: TGTGCCAGCAGCTTCGAAAGCGGGGGGGACAATGAGCAGTTCTTC

abundance: few
v_gene: TRBV12-3/TRBV12-4
len: 15
j_gene: TRBJ1-2
d_gene: TRBD1
CDR3aa: CATTGQGFANYGYTF
CDR3nt: TGTGCCACCACGGGACAGGGCTTCGCTAACTATGGCTACACCTTC

abundance: few
v_gene: TRBV6-6
len: 13
j_gene: TRBJ2-7
d_gene: -
CDR3aa: CASSWTVTKEQYF
CDR3nt: TGTGCCAGCAGCTGGACAGTAACGAAGGAGCAGTACTTC

abundance: few
v_gene: TRBV2
len: 17
j_gene: TRBJ2-1
d_gene: TRBD2
CDR3aa: CASIPPMGGAGDNEQFF
CDR3nt: TGTGCCAGCATACCACCCATGGGGGGAGCGGGGGACAATGAGCAGTTCTTC

abundance: -
v_gene: TRBV28
len: 16
j_gene: TRBJ1-2
d_gene: -
CDR3aa: CASSFPQVGGDYGYTF
CDR3nt: TGTGCCAGCAGTTTTCCACAGGTGGGGGGAGACTATGGCTACACCTTC

abundance: many
v_gene: TRBV7-9
len: 16
j_gene: TRBJ2-7
d_gene: TRBD1
CDR3aa: CASSLGDRGLAYEQYF
CDR3nt: TGTGCCAGCAGCTTAGGGGACAGGGGGCTAGCCTACGAGCAGTACTTC

abundance: -
v_gene: TRBV29-1
len: 13
j_gene: TRBJ1-2
d_gene: -
CDR3aa: CSVVPSTIYGYTF
CDR3nt: TGCAGCGTTGTCCCGAGTACTATCTATGGCTACACCTTC

abundance: many
v_gene: TRBV5-5
len: 13
j_gene: TRBJ2-5
d_gene: -
CDR3aa: CASSLEPAETQYF
CDR3nt: TGTGCCAGCAGCTTGGAGCCGGCAGAGACCCAGTACTTC

abundance: many
v_gene: TRBV6-1
len: 17
j_gene: TRBJ2-1
d_gene: -
CDR3aa: CASSYPPRGQVYNEQFF
CDR3nt: TGTGCCAGCAGTTACCCGCCCCGGGGGCAGGTCTACAATGAGCAGTTCTTC

abundance: -
v_gene: TRBV2
len: 17
j_gene: TRBJ1-1
d_gene: TRBD1
CDR3aa: CASSEGLAGGTNTEAFF
CDR3nt: TGTGCCAGCAGTGAAGGTCTGGCAGGGGGCACGAACACTGAAGCTTTCTTT

abundance: few
v_gene: TRBV6-5
len: 15
j_gene: TRBJ2-1
d_gene: TRBD2
CDR3aa: CASSPGVAGATFQFF
CDR3nt: TGTGCCAGCAGCCCCGGGGTAGCGGGGGCCACTTTCCAGTTCTTC

abundance: few
v_gene: TRBV28
len: 15
j_gene: TRBJ1-6
d_gene: -
CDR3aa: CASSPGARYNSPLHF
CDR3nt: TGTGCCAGCAGTCCCGGGGCGCGGTATAATTCACCCCTCCACTTT

abundance: -
v_gene: TRBV20-1
len: 15
j_gene: TRBJ2-1
d_gene: -
CDR3aa: CSARDRFSSYNEQFF
CDR3nt: TGCAGTGCTAGGGACCGATTCAGCTCCTACAATGAGCAGTTCTTC

abundance: -
v_gene: TRBV20-1
len: 15
j_gene: TRBJ1-5
d_gene: -
CDR3aa: CSARDSYTKHQPQHF
CDR3nt: TGCAGTGCTAGAGATTCCTACACGAAGCATCAGCCCCAGCATTTT

abundance: few
v_gene: TRBV5-1
len: 16
j_gene: TRBJ2-5
d_gene: TRBD2
CDR3aa: CASSIVGGGPQETQYF
CDR3nt: TGCGCCAGCAGCATAGTCGGCGGGGGACCACAAGAGACCCAGTACTTC

abundance: -
v_gene: TRBV10-3
len: 16
j_gene: TRBJ2-7
d_gene: -
CDR3aa: CAITDRDSKPPYEQYF
CDR3nt: TGTGCCATCACCGACCGGGACTCGAAACCTCCCTACGAGCAGTACTTC

abundance: -
v_gene: TRBV4-3
len: 17
j_gene: TRBJ1-1
d_gene: -
CDR3aa: CASSQVGIRGRGTEAFF
CDR3nt: TGCGCCAGCAGCCAAGTGGGGATTCGCGGGAGAGGGACTGAAGCTTTCTTT

abundance: -
v_gene: TRBV5-1
len: 15
j_gene: TRBJ1-5
d_gene: TRBD1
CDR3aa: CASSSYRGLDQPQHF
CDR3nt: TGCGCCAGCAGCTCTTACAGGGGATTGGATCAGCCCCAGCATTTT

abundance: few
v_gene: TRBV4-2
len: 16
j_gene: TRBJ1-5
d_gene: -
CDR3aa: CASSQDFGQGNQPQHF
CDR3nt: TGTGCCAGCAGCCAAGATTTCGGGCAGGGGAATCAGCCCCAGCATTTT

abundance: few
v_gene: TRBV2
len: 15
j_gene: TRBJ2-3
d_gene: TRBD2
CDR3aa: CARTSGLISTDTQYF
CDR3nt: TGTGCCAGGACTAGCGGGCTTATTAGCACAGATACGCAGTATTTT

abundance: -
v_gene: TRBV7-6
len: 12
j_gene: TRBJ2-3
d_gene: -
CDR3aa: CASGYGTDTQYF
CDR3nt: TGTGCCAGCGGCTACGGGACAGATACGCAGTATTTT

abundance: few
v_gene: TRBV14
len: 12
j_gene: TRBJ2-5
d_gene: -
CDR3aa: CASSQGQLRQYF
CDR3nt: TGTGCCAGCAGCCAAGGACAGCTGCGCCAGTACTTC

abundance: many
v_gene: TRBV7-2
len: 15
j_gene: TRBJ2-4
d_gene: -
CDR3aa: CASSPHPGPKNIQYF
CDR3nt: TGTGCCAGCAGCCCCCACCCGGGCCCCAAAAACATTCAGTACTTC

abundance: -
v_gene: TRBV7-9
len: 15
j_gene: TRBJ2-7
d_gene: TRBD1
CDR3aa: CASSLLGTGDGEQYF
CDR3nt: TGTGCCAGCAGCTTATTGGGGACAGGGGACGGCGAGCAGTACTTC

abundance: few
v_gene: TRBV28
len: 15
j_gene: TRBJ2-3
d_gene: TRBD1
CDR3aa: CASRTTGGSTDTQYF
CDR3nt: TGTGCCAGCAGAACGACAGGGGGTAGCACAGATACGCAGTATTTT

abundance: -
v_gene: TRBV14
len: 15
j_gene: TRBJ2-1
d_gene: -
CDR3aa: CASSPGQMGSNEQFF
CDR3nt: TGTGCCAGCAGCCCGGGGCAGATGGGGTCCAATGAGCAGTTCTTC

abundance: many
v_gene: TRBV7-8
len: 14
j_gene: TRBJ1-1
d_gene: TRBD1
CDR3aa: CASSLNRGATEAFF
CDR3nt: TGTGCCAGCAGCTTGAACAGGGGCGCGACTGAAGCTTTCTTT

abundance: -
v_gene: TRBV2
len: 14
j_gene: TRBJ2-5
d_gene: -
CDR3aa: CASSDTSAQETQYF
CDR3nt: TGTGCCAGCAGTGATACCAGCGCCCAAGAGACCCAGTACTTC

abundance: -
v_gene: TRBV20-1
len: 16
j_gene: TRBJ2-3
d_gene: -
CDR3aa: CSARPTDVKYTDTQYF
CDR3nt: TGCAGTGCTAGACCCACTGACGTAAAGTATACAGATACGCAGTATTTT

abundance: few
v_gene: TRBV28
len: 15
j_gene: TRBJ2-3
d_gene: -
CDR3aa: CASSLNRGGGYTQYF
CDR3nt: TGTGCCAGCAGTTTAAACAGGGGGGGGGGATATACGCAGTATTTT

abundance: few
v_gene: TRBV12-3/TRBV12-4
len: 12
j_gene: TRBJ1-1
d_gene: -
CDR3aa: CASSSRGIEAFF
CDR3nt: TGTGCCAGCAGTTCTAGGGGAATTGAAGCTTTCTTT

abundance: -
v_gene: TRBV7-8
len: 14
j_gene: TRBJ1-1
d_gene: -
CDR3aa: CASSPGGRGTEAFF
CDR3nt: TGTGCCAGCAGCCCCGGCGGGAGAGGGACTGAAGCTTTCTTT

abundance: -
v_gene: TRBV7-6
len: 17
j_gene: TRBJ2-6
d_gene: TRBD1
CDR3aa: CASSSGTVTSGANVLTF
CDR3nt: TGTGCCAGCAGTTCCGGGACAGTGACCTCTGGGGCCAACGTCCTGACTTTC

abundance: -
v_gene: TRBV6-2/TRBV6-3
len: 15
j_gene: TRBJ2-1
d_gene: TRBD2
CDR3aa: CASSYPAGESNEQFF
CDR3nt: TGTGCCAGCAGTTACCCAGCGGGGGAGAGCAATGAGCAGTTCTTC

abundance: -
v_gene: TRBV19
len: 12
j_gene: TRBJ1-5
d_gene: -
CDR3aa: CASGAWNQPQHF
CDR3nt: TGTGCCAGTGGGGCTTGGAATCAGCCCCAGCATTTT

abundance: few
v_gene: TRBV6-1
len: 10
j_gene: TRBJ1-1
d_gene: -
CDR3aa: CASGRVEAFF
CDR3nt: TGTGCCAGCGGCCGTGTTGAAGCTTTCTTT

abundance: few
v_gene: TRBV2
len: 16
j_gene: TRBJ1-2
d_gene: -
CDR3aa: CARFSGRGRQNYGYTF
CDR3nt: TGTGCCAGGTTCAGTGGTCGGGGACGCCAAAACTATGGCTACACCTTC

abundance: -
v_gene: TRBV7-9
len: 15
j_gene: TRBJ2-7
d_gene: TRBD2
CDR3aa: CASSSTSGGEYEQYF
CDR3nt: TGTGCCAGCAGCTCGACTAGCGGGGGGGAATACGAGCAGTACTTC

abundance: few
v_gene: TRBV11-2
len: 16
j_gene: TRBJ1-2
d_gene: -
CDR3aa: CASSLDSPGLGYGYTF
CDR3nt: TGTGCCAGCAGCTTAGATTCCCCGGGGTTAGGGTATGGCTACACCTTC

abundance: many
v_gene: TRBV7-2
len: 13
j_gene: TRBJ1-2
d_gene: -
CDR3aa: CASSLDNFYGYTF
CDR3nt: TGTGCCAGCAGCTTGGACAATTTCTATGGCTACACCTTC

abundance: many
v_gene: TRBV7-2
len: 15
j_gene: TRBJ2-3
d_gene: -
CDR3aa: CASSFSSPSTDTQYF
CDR3nt: TGTGCCAGCAGCTTTAGCAGTCCTTCCACAGATACGCAGTATTTT

abundance: few
v_gene: TRBV7-9
len: 14
j_gene: TRBJ1-4
d_gene: -
CDR3aa: CASSSTGSNEKLFF
CDR3nt: TGTGCCAGCAGCTCCACCGGGAGTAATGAAAAACTGTTTTTT

abundance: -
v_gene: TRBV7-9
len: 15
j_gene: TRBJ1-5
d_gene: -
CDR3aa: CASSLHPSSNQPQHF
CDR3nt: TGTGCCAGCAGCTTACATCCCTCTAGCAATCAGCCCCAGCATTTT

abundance: -
v_gene: TRBV29-1
len: 10
j_gene: TRBJ2-1
d_gene: -
CDR3aa: CSVPFNEQFF
CDR3nt: TGCAGCGTCCCTTTCAATGAGCAGTTCTTC

abundance: few
v_gene: TRBV29-1
len: 13
j_gene: TRBJ2-1
d_gene: -
CDR3aa: CSVIWTANNEQFF
CDR3nt: TGCAGCGTCATTTGGACAGCTAATAATGAGCAGTTCTTC

abundance: -
v_gene: TRBV7-9
len: 12
j_gene: TRBJ1-2
d_gene: -
CDR3aa: CASSPVTDGYTF
CDR3nt: TGTGCCAGCAGCCCCGTGACCGATGGCTACACCTTC

abundance: -
v_gene: TRBV7-9
len: 18
j_gene: TRBJ2-4
d_gene: TRBD2
CDR3aa: CASSSTSGGLEAENIQYF
CDR3nt: TGTGCCAGCAGCTCGACTAGCGGGGGACTCGAAGCCGAAAACATTCAGTACTTC

abundance: few
v_gene: TRBV4-1
len: 13
j_gene: TRBJ1-2
d_gene: -
CDR3aa: CASSQESVYGYTF
CDR3nt: TGCGCCAGCAGCCAAGAGTCGGTTTATGGCTACACCTTC

abundance: few
v_gene: TRBV20-1
len: 14
j_gene: TRBJ2-3
d_gene: TRBD1
CDR3aa: CSALDREIYDTQYF
CDR3nt: TGCAGTGCGCTGGACAGGGAGATTTATGATACGCAGTATTTT